What follows are 21 T cell receptor beta chains derived from one specimen sequenced in a study of blood T cell repertoires in COVID-19 (dated by TCRdb to about 2020). Libraries were constructed by the immunoSEQ multiplex PCR assay. The table comes from immuneACCESS by way of TCRdb, which keeps in-frame sequences with V and J called. Part of the clones is missing from these tables; in studies checked, under half for an unresolved V gene and the rest for unknown reasons. Present in this sample are roughly 140,000 clones, about 82% of which were seen just once. The ten largest clones represent around 3.1% of the sample. Sequencing was done on a sample of peripheral blood. The receptors stem from a woman in her 40s with active or convalescent COVID-19.

The chain has TRBV6-5 and TRBJ1-5; 10 bases map to TRBD1. Germline V gene data show CDR1 as MNHEY and CDR2 as SVGAGI. The V segment lost 2 bases and the J segment 3 bases; nucleotides outside the gene matches: 1. This CDR3 is built from 15 residues. CDR3 region: CASSYDRGPNQPQHF. In DNA, the CDR3 is TGTGCCAGCAGTTACGACAGGGGGCCCAATCAGCCCCAGCATTTT.

V is TRBV12-3 or TRBV12-4 and J is TRBJ1-2, with D maybe TRBD1 (5 bases). This CDR3 region has 13 residues. V lost 6 bases and J lost 3, with 11 bases in between. Here the CDR3 DNA reads TGTGCCAGCAGAGGAGGGACCTACTATGGCTACACCTTC. Residues: CASRGGTYYGYTF.

V gene TRBV3-1 (or the pseudogene TRBV3-2) combines with J gene TRBJ2-1, with 10 positions matching TRBD1. The ends lost 1 base at V and 8 bases at J; junction bases unmatched: 8. Looked up from germline, CDR1 is LGHDT and CDR2 is YNNKEL (reference sequence). This CDR3 contains 16 residues. This CDR3 is CASSQAPTGGLDEQFF. CDR3 nucleotide sequence: TGTGCCAGCAGCCAAGCCCCGACAGGGGGCCTGGATGAGCAGTTCTTC.

The chain carries TRBV19 and TRBJ2-7, with 7 positions matching TRBD1. The CDR3 is 14 residues long. Germline loops: CDR1 LNHDA, CDR2 SQIVND (reference sequence). Losses at the gene ends were 1 base for V and 1 base for J; bases not matched to a gene: 1. The CDR3 DNA sequence: TGTGCCAGTAGTATAGGGGGACAGTCCTACGAGCAGTACTTC. It yields the protein CASSIGGQSYEQYF. The whole variable domain, remainder taken from reference TRBV19 and TRBJ2-7, is DGGITQSPKYLFRKEGQNVTLSCEQNLNHDAMYWYRQDPGQGLRLIYYSQIVNDFQKGDIAEGYSVSREKKESFPLTVTSAQKNPTAFYLCASSIGGQSYEQYFGPGTRLTVT.

The V gene is TRBV19, the J gene TRBJ1-2; D is perhaps TRBD1 (6 bases). CDR3 length: 15 amino acids. Looked up from germline, CDR1 is LNHDA and CDR2 is SQIVND (reference sequence). Deletions cut 4 bases from V and 2 bases from J, with 14 bases between. The CDR3 nucleotides are TGTGCCAGTAGTAACCAACAGGGCCTCAACTATGGCTACACCTTC. This encodes CASSNQQGLNYGYTF. Drawing the rest from reference TRBV19 and TRBJ1-2, the complete variable domain is DGGITQSPKYLFRKEGQNVTLSCEQNLNHDAMYWYRQDPGQGLRLIYYSQIVNDFQKGDIAEGYSVSREKKESFPLTVTSAQKNPTAFYLCASSNQQGLNYGYTFGSGTRLTVV.

The chain joins TRBV10-3 to TRBJ1-1, with a tentative D call TRBD1 (6 bases). The CDR3 is 15 amino acids. Germline V lookup: CDR1 ENHRY, CDR2 SYGVKD. Trimming took 6 bases from V and 6 from J, leaving 20 bases between them. The CDR3, as DNA: TGTGCCATCAGGTCCCCAGGGGTTTTTAGGTCTGAAGCTTTCTTT. This encodes CAIRSPGVFRSEAFF.

V is TRBV4-3 and J is TRBJ2-3, with D possibly TRBD2 on 5 matching bases. The CDR3 contains 17 residues. V dropped 0 bases and J dropped 1 base, with 14 bases sitting between them. Germline lookup yields CDR1 LGHNA and CDR2 YSLEER. The CDR3 DNA reads TGCGCCAGCAGCCAAGAGAGGGTTTGGCGGGGCACAGATACGCAGTATTTT. It yields the protein CASSQERVWRGTDTQYF.

J is TRBJ2-7 and V is TRBV6-5, with 7 bases matching TRBD1. The J segment lost 0 bases and the V segment lost 7 bases, leaving 6 bases of the junction unmatched. CDR3 length: 14 amino acids. From germline, CDR1 is MNHEY and CDR2 SVGAGI. CDR3 in amino acids: CASKPGQSSYEQYF. CDR3 nucleotide sequence: TGTGCCAGCAAACCGGGACAGAGCTCCTACGAGCAGTACTTC.

Details on this clone: At one end the junction does not follow the germline gene, possibly because of a read error. The rearrangement uses TRBV18 and TRBJ2-3; TRBD2 agrees at 10 bases. Germline CDR1 and CDR2: KGHSH and LQKENI. The CDR3 consists of 16 residues. The CDR3 DNA reads TGTGCCAGCTCACCACTTTCTAGCGGGGGCACAGGTACGCAGTATTTT. It encodes CASSPLSSGGTGTQYF.

This clone was observed a single time. V is TRBV28 and J is TRBJ1-3; 9 bases match TRBD1. CDR1 and CDR2 from the germline V gene are MDHEN and SYDVKM. This CDR3 region has 16 residues. The ends lost 4 bases at V and 1 base at J; junction bases unmatched: 5. CDR3 bases: TGTGCCAGCAGTTCACCCGGGACAGGGTCTGGAAACACCATATATTTT. It specifies CASSSPGTGSGNTIYF.

J is TRBJ1-4 and V is TRBV6-6; TRBD1 matches at 8 bases. The germline CDR1 and CDR2 sequences are MNHNY and SVGAGI (reference sequence). J was trimmed by 6 bases and V by 6 bases; bases with no gene match: 6. The CDR3 runs to 14 residues. The CDR3 here is CASRMTGADEKLFF. Here the CDR3 DNA reads TGTGCCAGCAGGATGACAGGGGCTGATGAAAAACTGTTTTTT.

The V call is TRBV27, the J call TRBJ1-1, with 8 bases matching TRBD1. This CDR3 spans 16 amino acids. V trimming: 3 bases; J trimming: 1 base; junction bases outside the gene matches: 7. Germline V gene lookup returns CDR1 MNHEY and CDR2 SMNVEV (reference sequence). This chain's CDR3 is CASSFHGQGGNTEAFF. The CDR3, as DNA: TGTGCCAGCAGTTTCCACGGACAGGGTGGGAACACTGAAGCTTTCTTT.

The V and J genes are TRBV18 and TRBJ1-1, with TRBD1 matching 12 bases. The CDR3 is made up of 14 amino acids. Losses at the gene ends were 6 bases for V and 7 bases for J; bases not matched to a gene: 6. Germline CDR1 reads KGHSH; CDR2 reads LQKENI. The CDR3 here is CASSPGTGGFEAFF. As DNA, the CDR3 is TGTGCCAGCTCCCCCGGGACAGGGGGCTTTGAAGCTTTCTTT.

The J gene is TRBJ2-3, the V gene TRBV24-1, with 8 positions matching TRBD1. This CDR3 has 18 residues. After removal of 0 bases from V and 4 bases from J, the junction contained 11 bases not matched to a gene. Germline loops: CDR1 KGHDR, CDR2 SFDVKD. The CDR3 DNA is TGTGCCACCAGTGATTTGCCGGGGCAGGGGGCCACCCCAGATACGCAGTATTTT. Amino acids: CATSDLPGQGATPDTQYF.

The chain recombines TRBV24-1 with TRBJ2-2; D is unresolved. From germline, CDR1 is KGHDR and CDR2 SFDVKD. V lost 5 bases and J 0 bases, leaving 6 bases between the germline ends. The CDR3 totals 14 residues. CDR3 sequence: CATSVSANTGELFF. CDR3 nucleotides: TGTGCCACCAGTGTTTCTGCGAACACCGGGGAGCTGTTTTTT.

This chain uses TRBV11-2 with TRBJ1-1; 11 positions agree with TRBD1. This CDR3 is 15 amino acids long. Germline V gene sequence: CDR1 SGHAT, CDR2 FQNNGV. J gave up 4 bases and V 4 bases, and 5 bases lay outside the gene matches. CDR3 DNA: TGTGCCAGCAGCTACGGGACAGGGGGTTCCACTGAAGCTTTCTTT. Residues: CASSYGTGGSTEAFF.

This clone was counted between two and nine times. The V and J genes are TRBV7-2 and TRBJ2-6; perhaps TRBD1 as D (7 bases). CDR1 is SGHTA and CDR2 is FQGNSA in the germline V gene. The CDR3 sequence is 15 residues long. Trimming left V 5 bases short and J 2 bases short, with 10 bases between. CDR3 nucleotide sequence: TGTGCCAGCAGCGCGGGGACAGCTGGGGCCAACGTCCTGACTTTC. Protein product: CASSAGTAGANVLTF.

The chain is built from TRBV5-4 and TRBJ1-1; D is ambiguous. The CDR3 consists of 12 residues. Germline V gene data show CDR1 as SGHNT and CDR2 as YYREEE (reference sequence). The germline V and J ends were trimmed by 2 bases and 5 bases, with 7 bases remaining between them. CDR3 sequence (DNA): TGTGCCAGCAGCTTATCTACTACTGAAGCTTTCTTT. Its translation is CASSLSTTEAFF.

CDR3 sequence (DNA): TGTGCCAGCAGCGCGAAGCCGGGACTAGCGGGAGGTAGGGATACGCAGTATTTT. This translates into CASSAKPGLAGGRDTQYF. The chain has TRBV9 and TRBJ2-3, with 15 bases lining up with TRBD2. The ends lost 3 bases at V and 6 bases at J; junction bases unmatched: 11. Germline V CDR1 and CDR2: SGDLS, YYNGEE. The CDR3 consists of 18 residues.

This clone was seen more than once but under ten times. The CDR3 coding sequence is TGTGCCAGCAGCTCCTCAACCGGGACAGATAACAATGAGCAGTTCTTC. Its protein is CASSSSTGTDNNEQFF. The chain employs TRBV4-2 and TRBJ2-1, with 7 bases that match TRBD1. V shed 5 bases, J shed 5 bases, and the junction held 12 bases outside the gene matches. This CDR3 comprises 16 residues. CDR1 is LGHNA and CDR2 is YNFKEQ in the germline V gene.

The chain combines TRBV10-3 with TRBJ1-3; a possible D gene is TRBD1 (5 bases). CDR3 size: 15 residues. V lost 2 bases to trimming and J lost 2 bases, with 10 bases between them. The germline V gene encodes CDR1 ENHRY and CDR2 SYGVKD. CDR3 bases: TGTGCCATCAGTGAGGGAGGAGGGGCTGGAAACACCATATATTTT. It is translated as CAISEGGGAGNTIYF.